This record looks at one T cell receptor (beta chain) sequence and its context. The sample comes from a study of blood T cell repertoires in COVID-19. In the study overall: Samples came from the United States, Italy and Spain, spanning acute and convalescent COVID-19.

The CDR3 is 19 residues long. The germline V and J ends were trimmed by 4 bases and 4 bases, with 28 bases remaining between them. Germline V gene data show CDR1 as LGHDT and CDR2 as YNNKEL (reference sequence). Only in-frame clones appear in the TCRdb table, and some are missing; sequencing was by immunoSEQ multiplex PCR. The table has under 250,000 clones, roughly nine tenths seen once. Recruits, aged about 18 to 90 years, lived in 24 US areas. Cohorts were based on clinical histories the participants reported. The sequenced sample was PBMCs or T cells enriched from blood (not recorded which). This TCR derives from a woman aged 18-29 years in a cohort exposed to, infected with or recovered from COVID-19 (not recorded which). The chain is built from TRBV3-1 (or the pseudogene TRBV3-2) and TRBJ1-2; D gene ambiguous. The CDR3, as DNA: TGTGCCAGCAGCCCTGCCCTCCCGGTAGCTGCTGCCCTACTCTATGGCTACACCTTC. Amino acid sequence: CASSPALPVAAALLYGYTF.